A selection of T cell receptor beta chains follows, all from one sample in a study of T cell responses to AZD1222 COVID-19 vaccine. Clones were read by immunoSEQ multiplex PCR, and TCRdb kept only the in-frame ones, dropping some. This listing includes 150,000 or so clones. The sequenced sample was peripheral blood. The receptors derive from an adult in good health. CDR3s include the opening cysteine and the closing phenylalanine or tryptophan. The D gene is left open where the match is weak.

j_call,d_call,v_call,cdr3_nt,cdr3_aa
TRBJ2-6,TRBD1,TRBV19,TGTGCCAGTAGTTCCCGGGGACAGTATAGCTCTGGGGCCAACGTCCTGACTTTC,CASSSRGQYSSGANVLTF
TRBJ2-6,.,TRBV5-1,TGCGCCAGCAGCGAGACGGACAGCCTAGGCGTCCTGACTTTC,CASSETDSLGVLTF
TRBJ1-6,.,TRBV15,TGTGCCACCAGCGGGACATTCTATAATTCACCCCTCCACTTT,CATSGTFYNSPLHF
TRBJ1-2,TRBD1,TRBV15,TGTGCCACCAGCAGAACCTTACAGGGGGCGCAATCAAATGGCTACACCTTC,CATSRTLQGAQSNGYTF
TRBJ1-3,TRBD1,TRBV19,TGTGCCAGTACCCCGACAGGGGCTGGAAACACCATATATTTT,CASTPTGAGNTIYF
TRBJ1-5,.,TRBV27,TGTGCCAGCAGTTTATCGGAGGGTTCCAATCAGCCCCAGCATTTT,CASSLSEGSNQPQHF
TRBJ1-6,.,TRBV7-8,TGTGCCAGCAGCTTAACGGATTCGGCAGTTTCACCCCTCCACTTT,CASSLTDSAVSPLHF
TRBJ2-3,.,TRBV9,TGTGCCAGCAGCGTAGGGGATACGCAGTATTTT,CASSVGDTQYF
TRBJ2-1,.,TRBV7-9,TGTGCCAGCAGACCCACGACCTACAATGAGCAGTTCTTC,CASRPTTYNEQFF
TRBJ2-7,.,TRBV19,TGTGCCAGTAGTACGGCCTTCGGCTCCTACGAGCAGTACTTC,CASSTAFGSYEQYF
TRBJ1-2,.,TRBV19,TGTGCCAGTAGTACAGCGCGGGGGGACTATGGCTACACCTTC,CASSTARGDYGYTF
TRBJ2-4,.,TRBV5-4,TGTGCCAGCAGCTTGATAGACTATGGCAAAAACATTCAGTACTTC,CASSLIDYGKNIQYF
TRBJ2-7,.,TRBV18,TGTGCCAGCTCACCCCCGGGCAGTTACTACGAGCAGTACTTC,CASSPPGSYYEQYF
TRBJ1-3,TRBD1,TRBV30,TGTGCCTGGATAACAGGGGGCGTCTCACCATCTTCTGGAAACACCATATATTTT,CAWITGGVSPSSGNTIYF
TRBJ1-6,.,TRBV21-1,TGTGCCAGCAGCGAGCCCCAGGGGGCTTATTCACCCCTCCACTTT,CASSEPQGAYSPLHF
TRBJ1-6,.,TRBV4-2,TGTGCCAGCAGCCAAGATATAGGGAACAATTCACCCCTCCACTTT,CASSQDIGNNSPLHF
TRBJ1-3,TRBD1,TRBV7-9,TGTGCCAGCCCCGGGACAGGGGGAAACACCATATATTTT,CASPGTGGNTIYF
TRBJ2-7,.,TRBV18,TGTGCCAGCTCACCACCAACAGGGTACAGGTACGAGCAGTACTTC,CASSPPTGYRYEQYF
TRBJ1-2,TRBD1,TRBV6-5,TGTGCCAGCCCATACAGGGGCACTAACTATGGCTACACCTTC,CASPYRGTNYGYTF
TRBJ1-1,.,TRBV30,TGTGCCTGGAGTGTTGACAGGCACACTGAAGCTTTCTTT,CAWSVDRHTEAFF
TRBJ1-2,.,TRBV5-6,TGTGCCAGCAGCTTGTTGTGGGGTTTACCAAACTATGGCTACACCTTC,CASSLLWGLPNYGYTF
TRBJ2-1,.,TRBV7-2,TGTGCCAGCAGCTATCCGAATCAACTCCCCGGGGATTTCTACAATGAGCAGTTCTTC,CASSYPNQLPGDFYNEQFF
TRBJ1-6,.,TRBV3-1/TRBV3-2,TGTGCCAGCAGCCAAGGAAATATAGGTTCACCCCTCCACTTT,CASSQGNIGSPLHF
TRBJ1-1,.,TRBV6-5,TGTGCCAGCACCCTCGGTTACATGAACACTGAAGCTTTCTTT,CASTLGYMNTEAFF
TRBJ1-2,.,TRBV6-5,TGTGCCAGCTACAGGGACCCTTTGGGGGGCTACACCTTC,CASYRDPLGGYTF
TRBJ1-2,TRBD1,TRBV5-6,TGTGCCAGCAGCCCGGGACAGGGATTCGGAGGCTACACCTTC,CASSPGQGFGGYTF
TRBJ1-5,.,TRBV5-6,TGTGCCAGCAGCTTGAGTCCCCTCCAGGGGAGTCAGCCCCAGCATTTT,CASSLSPLQGSQPQHF
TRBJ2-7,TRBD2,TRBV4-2,TGTGCCAGCAGCCAAGCCCGGGGGGACGACTACGAGCAGTACTTC,CASSQARGDDYEQYF
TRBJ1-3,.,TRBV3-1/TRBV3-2,TGTGCCAGCAGCCGAGGGGGCTCTGGAAACACCATATATTTT,CASSRGGSGNTIYF
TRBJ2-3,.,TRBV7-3,TGTGCCAGCAGCTTCCTACCTGGGGATACGCAGTATTTT,CASSFLPGDTQYF
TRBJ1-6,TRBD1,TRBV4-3,TGCGCCAGCAGCCAAGATTCGGCAGGGGGCAGTTCACCCCTCCACTTT,CASSQDSAGGSSPLHF
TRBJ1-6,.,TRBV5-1,TGCGCCAGCAGCTCGGACAGCGTCAATTCACCCCTCCACTTT,CASSSDSVNSPLHF
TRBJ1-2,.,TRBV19,TGTGCCAGTAGTATAGGGGAAGCCGGCACCGTTTATGGCTACACCTTC,CASSIGEAGTVYGYTF
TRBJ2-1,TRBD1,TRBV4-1,TGCGCCAGCAGCCAAACCATAGGGGGCGATTCGTACAATGAGCAGTTCTTC,CASSQTIGGDSYNEQFF
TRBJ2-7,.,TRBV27,TGTGCCAGCAGTTTTTCAGGGTCGTACGAGCAGTACTTC,CASSFSGSYEQYF
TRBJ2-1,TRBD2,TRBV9,TGTGCCAGCAGCGCGGGACTAGCGGGGGGCTACAATGAGCAGTTCTTC,CASSAGLAGGYNEQFF
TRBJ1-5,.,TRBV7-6,TGTGCCAGCAGCTTGGGTCCGACCGGGGGCTATAGCAATCAGCCCCAGCATTTT,CASSLGPTGGYSNQPQHF
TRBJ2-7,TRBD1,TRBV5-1,TGCGCCAGCGGACCGGGACAGGGGGCTGGGGAGCAGTACTTC,CASGPGQGAGEQYF
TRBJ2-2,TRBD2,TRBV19,TGTGCCAGTAGTATGCGGACTAGCGGGGGGTCGAACACCGGGGAGCTGTTTTTT,CASSMRTSGGSNTGELFF
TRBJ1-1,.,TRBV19,TGTGCCAGTAGTTTAACAGCGAACACTGAAGCTTTCTTT,CASSLTANTEAFF
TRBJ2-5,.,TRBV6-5,TGTGCCAGCAGTAGTAGCGAGGCCGAGGGGACCCAGTACTTC,CASSSSEAEGTQYF
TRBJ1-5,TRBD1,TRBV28,TGTGCCAGCAGAGAACAGGGGGTGGGCAATCAGCCCCAGCATTTT,CASREQGVGNQPQHF
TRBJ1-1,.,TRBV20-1,TGCAGTGCTAGTTGGGGCATTAGGGGAACTGAAGCTTTCTTT,CSASWGIRGTEAFF
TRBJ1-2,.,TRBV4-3,TGCGCCAGCAGCCAAGCCCGCGCTCTTGTTAACTATGGCTACACCTTC,CASSQARALVNYGYTF
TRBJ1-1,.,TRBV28,TGTGCCAGCAGTTTTGGTCAGCCAGCCACTGAAGCTTTCTTT,CASSFGQPATEAFF
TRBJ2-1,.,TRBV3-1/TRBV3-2,TGTGCCAGCAGCCAAGATATAGCTAGCAATGAGCAGTTCTTC,CASSQDIASNEQFF
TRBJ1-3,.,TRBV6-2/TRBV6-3,TGTGCCAGCAGTGACTGGGACTTTGGCTCTGGAAACACCATATATTTT,CASSDWDFGSGNTIYF
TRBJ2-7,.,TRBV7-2,TGTGCCAGCAGCTTAGAGGGGGCTAGCGGGCTCTACGAGCAGTACTTC,CASSLEGASGLYEQYF
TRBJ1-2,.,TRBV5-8,TGTGCCAGCAGCTTCGTGGACAGTAACATTTATGGCTACACCTTC,CASSFVDSNIYGYTF